This T cell receptor beta chain was captured in a study of cytomegalovirus exposure and HLA in healthy donors. Study-level findings and limits: Diagnosis of cytomegalovirus status made by the classifier reportedly showed high specificity and sensitivity. The authors confirmed in vitro that a few CMV-associated chains were specific for CMV antigens.

The table lists this clone with a few counts. The antigen remains unidentified. The repertoire was sequenced with immunoSEQ multiplex PCR; TCRdb's copy has only in-frame clones and lacks some. Of about 250,000 clones in the sample, about 90% are singletons; the top ten hold 9.5% to 15%. From the 120-subject validation cohort, which was separate from the roughly 700-subject first cohort, the donors were drawn. Germline trimming cut 7 bases from V and 4 bases from J; bases unmatched to any gene: 8. The CDR3 spans 15 residues. Germline loops: CDR1 ENHRY, CDR2 SYGVKD. The sequence came from a man aged 18-30 years in good health and CMV-seropositive. What was sequenced was PBMCs. The chain combines TRBV10-3 with TRBJ2-2; 8 nucleotides align to TRBD2. The CDR3 nucleotides are TGTGCCATCATGGATGGGACTAGGGGCACCGGGGAGCTGTTTTTT. Encoded protein: CAIMDGTRGTGELFF.